This T cell receptor beta chain was retrieved from a study of T cell repertoires in cytomegalovirus infection. Study background: Public TCR beta signatures were indicative of both CMV infection and a matching HLA type. Study-level points and caveats: Across the ex vivo response, the dominant clonotypes were HLA-C-restricted CMV-specific TCR beta clonotypes.

TCRdb reprocessed the reads via MiXCR and lists one record per CDR3 protein. Found here are approximately 200,000 distinct CDR3 sequences, 28% of them singletons; the top ten hold 31%. This clonotype came up a few times. Its antigen is unknown. V was trimmed by 4 bases and J by 3 bases, leaving 9 bases between them. This CDR3 contains 13 residues. Germline V lookup: CDR1 SGHVS, CDR2 FNYEAQ. The TCR sequence derives from a human donor in good health (CMV status not recorded). Some clones in this sample may be carry-over from other donors' samples. Sequenced input: PBMCs. The chain has TRBV7-6 and TRBJ1-2, with D unresolved. CDR3 nucleotide sequence: TGTGCCAGCAGCTCAGAGGTGGACTATGGCTACACCTTC. This sequence encodes CASSSEVDYGYTF.